These 4 T cell receptor beta chains originate from one sample sequenced in a study of T cell clones after liver transplantation. Data came from immunoSEQ multiplex PCR; TCRdb stores just in-frame clones and leaves some out. The sample has about 4,800 clones, about 40% seen once. TCRbeta sequences of proliferating CFSE-low MLR cells were labeled alloreactive. Their specific antigens are unknown. The sample was CD4+ T cells from cultured PBMCs. Source of these receptors: a human patient who received a liver transplant. The graft donor may have contributed some T cells.

This clone has more than one count but fewer than ten. The chain links TRBV5-1 to TRBJ1-1, with D perhaps TRBD1 (6 bases). Germline V gene lookup returns CDR1 SGHRS and CDR2 YFSETQ. The ends were cut back, 1 base at V and 0 bases at J, with 10 bases in the middle. The CDR3 is made up of 15 amino acids. The CDR3 DNA follows: TGCGCCAGCAGCTTGATGGACAGCATGAACACTGAAGCTTTCTTT. Amino acid sequence: CASSLMDSMNTEAFF.

The genes are TRBV10-1 and TRBJ2-3; 7 bases agree with TRBD1. The CDR3 is made up of 15 amino acids. V lost 5 bases, J lost 6 bases, and 11 bases stayed unmatched. The germline CDR1 and CDR2 sequences are WNHNN and SYGVQD (reference sequence). The CDR3 sequence: CASSSTGSRTDTQYF. The DNA of the CDR3 is TGCGCCAGCAGTTCGACAGGGAGCCGAACGGATACGCAGTATTTT.

This rearrangement joins TRBV9 to TRBJ2-3; TRBD2 aligns across 7 bases. The ends lost 0 bases at V and 0 bases at J; junction bases unmatched: 4. From germline, CDR1 is SGDLS and CDR2 YYNGEE. The length of the CDR3 is 16 residues. CDR3 amino acids: CASSVGLAASTDTQYF. The CDR3 nucleotides are TGTGCCAGCAGCGTAGGTCTAGCGGCTAGCACAGATACGCAGTATTTT.

V is TRBV11-2 and J is TRBJ2-2; D remains ambiguous. The CDR3 consists of 14 residues. Germline-derived CDR1 and CDR2 are SGHAT and FQNNGV. V was clipped by 7 bases and J by 0 bases, with 9 bases between them. The CDR3 here is CASTMDPNTGELFF. For the CDR3, the DNA is TGTGCCAGCACCATGGACCCGAACACCGGGGAGCTGTTTTTT.